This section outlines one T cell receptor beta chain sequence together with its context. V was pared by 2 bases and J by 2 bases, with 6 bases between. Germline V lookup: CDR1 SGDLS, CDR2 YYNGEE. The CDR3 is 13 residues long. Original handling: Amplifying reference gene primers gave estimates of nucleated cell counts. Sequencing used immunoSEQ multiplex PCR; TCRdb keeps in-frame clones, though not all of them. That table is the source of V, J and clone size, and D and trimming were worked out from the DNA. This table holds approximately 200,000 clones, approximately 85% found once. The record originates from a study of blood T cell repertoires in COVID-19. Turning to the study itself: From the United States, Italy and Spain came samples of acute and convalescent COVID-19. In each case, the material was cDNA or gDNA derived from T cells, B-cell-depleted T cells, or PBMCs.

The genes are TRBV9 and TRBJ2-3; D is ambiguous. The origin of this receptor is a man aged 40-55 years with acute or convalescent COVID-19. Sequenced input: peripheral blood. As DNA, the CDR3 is TGTGCCAGCAGCGTTGTCGTCACAGATACGCAGTATTTT. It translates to CASSVVVTDTQYF.